Described below is a single T cell receptor (beta chain) sequence and its context. Only in-frame clones appear in the TCRdb table, and some are missing; sequencing was by immunoSEQ multiplex PCR. This sample has 200,000 to 250,000 clones, with 88% found just once. This record comes from a study of blood T cell repertoires in COVID-19. CDR1 is SGHTA and CDR2 is FQGNSA in the germline V gene. The CDR3 consists of 16 residues. Trimming pared 2 bases from V and 0 bases from J, leaving 10 bases between. Sequenced input: PBMCs or T cells enriched from blood (not recorded which). This chain joins TRBV7-2 and TRBJ2-2, with D possibly TRBD2 on 7 matching bases. This clonotype was sampled from a woman in her 30s who had recovered from COVID-19. The CDR3 DNA sequence: TGTGCCAGCAGCTTACAAGGGGGGGCGAACACCGGGGAGCTGTTTTTT. It codes for CASSLQGGANTGELFF.